This T cell receptor beta chain was sequenced during a study of cytotoxic CD8 clonotypes in ibrutinib-treated CLL. Turning to the study itself: Some 25 partial and 2 complete responses; at median approximately 70 months, about 14 remitted, approximately 12 progressed. Sequenced samples delivered averages of around 250,000 productive templates and more than 75,000 productive rearrangements. Findings and limits, study-wide: Under therapy, public clonotypes either contracted or stayed stable, and they were uncommon. Progressing patients had sampling times that differed from those of sustained-remission patients.

A note on this clone: What it recognizes is unknown.

The germline gives CDR1 LNHNV, CDR2 YYDKDF (reference sequence). The CDR3 is 15 amino acids. Trimming stripped 2 bases from V and 3 bases from J, with 14 bases between. The repertoire was sequenced with immunoSEQ multiplex PCR; TCRdb's copy has only in-frame clones and lacks some. The data contain about 76,000 clones, approximately 86% of them seen just once; the ten biggest clones take up about 5.8%. This TCR derives from a human donor with chronic lymphocytic leukemia. V gene TRBV15 combines with J gene TRBJ2-7; TRBD2 is a possible D gene (6 bases). The sequences come from PBMCs, collected before ibrutinib treatment. The DNA of the CDR3 is TGTGCCACCAGCAGACAGATCGGGACTTACTACGAGCAGTACTTC. This gives the protein CATSRQIGTYYEQYF.